This T cell receptor beta chain appears in the sequencing data of a study of T cell responses to AZD1222 COVID-19 vaccine. Generated by immunoSEQ multiplex PCR, the TCRdb table keeps only in-frame clones and is missing some. The data contain 50,000 to 75,000 clones, 80% to 90% of them singletons. Study-level findings and limits: Reportedly, close to half of spike-specific TCRs are directed against unmutated variant regions. Spike-specific TCR depth and breadth grew after two AZD1222 doses. CD4 TCRs covered the whole spike, strongest at regions 160-218 and 743-854. White British people made up most donors, females outnumbered males, and clonal diversity was possibly underestimated.

This clone was counted between two and nine times. Its antigen is undetermined. CDR3 size: 13 residues. Germline V gives CDR1 SGHRS, CDR2 YFSETQ. Trimming stripped 3 bases from V and 2 bases from J, with 9 bases between. This sequence was found in an adult who received the AZD1222 COVID-19 vaccine. The chain uses TRBV5-1 and TRBJ2-7, with D possibly called TRBD1 or TRBD2 (5 bases each). The specimen comprised peripheral blood, sampled 28 days after the second AZD1222 dose. Here the CDR3 reads CASSWDGTYEQYF. The CDR3 nucleotides read TGCGCCAGCAGCTGGGACGGAACCTACGAGCAGTACTTC.